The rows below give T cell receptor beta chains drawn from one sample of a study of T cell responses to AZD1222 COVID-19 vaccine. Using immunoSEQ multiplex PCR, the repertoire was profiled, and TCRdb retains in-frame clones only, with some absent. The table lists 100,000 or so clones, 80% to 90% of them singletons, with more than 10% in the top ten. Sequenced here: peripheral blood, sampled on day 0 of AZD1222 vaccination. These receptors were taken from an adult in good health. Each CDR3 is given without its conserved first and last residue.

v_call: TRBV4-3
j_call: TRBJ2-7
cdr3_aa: ASSRAESSYEQY

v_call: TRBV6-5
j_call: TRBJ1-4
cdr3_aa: ASRPNRGTNEKLF

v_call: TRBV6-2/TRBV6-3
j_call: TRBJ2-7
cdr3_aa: ASSRTGGGYEQY

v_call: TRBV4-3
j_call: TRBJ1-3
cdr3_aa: ASSQGPSGQGANTIY

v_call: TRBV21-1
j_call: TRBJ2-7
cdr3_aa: ASPPRDRAYEQY

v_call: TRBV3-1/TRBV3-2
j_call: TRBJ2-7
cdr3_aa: ASSQVGSYEQY

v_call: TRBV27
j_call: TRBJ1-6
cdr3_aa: ASSLKGFNSPLH

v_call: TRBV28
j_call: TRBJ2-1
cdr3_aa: ASSWLGANAYNEQF

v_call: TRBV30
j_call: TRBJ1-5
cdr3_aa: AWSTGSNQPQH

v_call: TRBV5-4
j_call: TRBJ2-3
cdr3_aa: ASSLVGSTDTQY

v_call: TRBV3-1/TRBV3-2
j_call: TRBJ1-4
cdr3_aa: ASSPRGTNEKLF

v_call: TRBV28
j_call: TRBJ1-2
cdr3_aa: ASRPGGGNYGYT

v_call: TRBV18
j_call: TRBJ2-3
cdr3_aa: ASSPSLTDTQY

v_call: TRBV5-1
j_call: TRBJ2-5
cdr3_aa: ASSPGLDLQETQY

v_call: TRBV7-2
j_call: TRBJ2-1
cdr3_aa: ASSLAGTGANEQF

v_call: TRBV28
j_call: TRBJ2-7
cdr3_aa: ASRSAGPYEQY

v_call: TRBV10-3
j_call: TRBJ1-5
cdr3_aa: AIGGFRNQPQH

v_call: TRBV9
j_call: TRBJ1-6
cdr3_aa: ASSARRDRDNSPLH

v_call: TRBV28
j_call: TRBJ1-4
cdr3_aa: ASSSQGRGNEKLF

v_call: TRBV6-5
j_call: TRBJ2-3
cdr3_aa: ASSLQGRGGNTQY

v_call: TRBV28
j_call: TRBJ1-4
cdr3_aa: ASSLVQEKLF

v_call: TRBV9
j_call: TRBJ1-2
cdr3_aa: ASSVVPHPGGYGYT

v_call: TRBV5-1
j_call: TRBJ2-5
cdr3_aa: ASSPRDTSFQETQY

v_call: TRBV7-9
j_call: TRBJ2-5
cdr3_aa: ASSLTGAGQETQY

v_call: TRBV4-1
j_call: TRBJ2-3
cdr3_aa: ASSRGLAGNTDTQY

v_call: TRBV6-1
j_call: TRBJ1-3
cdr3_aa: ASSESRQGFSGNTIY

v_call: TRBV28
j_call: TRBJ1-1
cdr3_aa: ASVLTGRTEAF

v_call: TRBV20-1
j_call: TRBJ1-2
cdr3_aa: RGQGHGYT

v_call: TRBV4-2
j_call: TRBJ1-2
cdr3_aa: ASSQPTDYGYT

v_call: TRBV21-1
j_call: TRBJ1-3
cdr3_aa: ASSNDRLFSGNTIY

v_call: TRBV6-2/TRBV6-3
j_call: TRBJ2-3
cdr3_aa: ASSYSKLAGGAYSPPTQY

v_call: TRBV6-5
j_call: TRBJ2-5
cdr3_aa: ASSPSGAQETQY

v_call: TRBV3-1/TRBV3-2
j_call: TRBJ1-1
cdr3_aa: ASSKWTDNTEAF

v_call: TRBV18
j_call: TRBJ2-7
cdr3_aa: ASSGDSPPYEQY

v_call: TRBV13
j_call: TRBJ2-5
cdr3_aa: ASSVTGTSGIETQY

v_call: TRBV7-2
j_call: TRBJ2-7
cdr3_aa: ASTKQGASYEQY

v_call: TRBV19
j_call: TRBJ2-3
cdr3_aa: ASGGNTDTQY

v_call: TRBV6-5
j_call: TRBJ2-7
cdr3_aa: ASSIQGGYSQQY

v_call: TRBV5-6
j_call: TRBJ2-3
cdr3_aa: ASSSVPDTQY

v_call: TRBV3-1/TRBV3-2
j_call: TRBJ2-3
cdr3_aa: ASSQDWRADTQY

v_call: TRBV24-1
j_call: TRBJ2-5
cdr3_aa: ATSDPGSLGQGRETQY

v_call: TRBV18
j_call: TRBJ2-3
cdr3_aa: ASSPPTDTQY

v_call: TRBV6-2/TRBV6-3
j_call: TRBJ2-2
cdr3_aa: ASRYGKNTGELF

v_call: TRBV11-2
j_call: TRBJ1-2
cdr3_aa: ASSLGPKTRGYT

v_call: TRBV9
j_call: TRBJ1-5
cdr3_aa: ASSVGGNNQPQH